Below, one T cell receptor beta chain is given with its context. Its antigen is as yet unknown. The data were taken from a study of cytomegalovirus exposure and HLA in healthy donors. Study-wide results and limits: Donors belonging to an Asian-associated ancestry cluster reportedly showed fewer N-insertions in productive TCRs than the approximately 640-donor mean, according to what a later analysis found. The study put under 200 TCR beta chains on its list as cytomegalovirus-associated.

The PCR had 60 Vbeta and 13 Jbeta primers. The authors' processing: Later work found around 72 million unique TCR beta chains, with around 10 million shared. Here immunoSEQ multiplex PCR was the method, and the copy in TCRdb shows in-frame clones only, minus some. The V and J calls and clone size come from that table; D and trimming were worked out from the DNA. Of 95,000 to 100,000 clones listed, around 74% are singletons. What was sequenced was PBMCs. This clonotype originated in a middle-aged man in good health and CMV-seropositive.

The CDR3: CASKGSGKETQYF. CDR3 coding DNA: TGTGCCAGTAAAGGTAGCGGGAAAGAGACCCAGTACTTC. This chain joins TRBV19 and TRBJ2-5, with 8 bases lining up with TRBD2. The ends lost 7 bases at V and 3 bases at J; junction bases unmatched: 4. The CDR3 totals 13 residues. Germline values: CDR1 LNHDA, CDR2 SQIVND (reference sequence).